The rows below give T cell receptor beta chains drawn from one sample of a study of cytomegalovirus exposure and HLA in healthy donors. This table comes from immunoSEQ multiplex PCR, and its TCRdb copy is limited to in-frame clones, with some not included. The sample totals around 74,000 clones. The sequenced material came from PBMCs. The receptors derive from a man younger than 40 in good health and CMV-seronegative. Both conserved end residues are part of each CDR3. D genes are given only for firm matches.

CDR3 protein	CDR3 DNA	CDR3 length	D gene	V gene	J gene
CASRVGPAYEQYF	TGTGCCAGCAGAGTGGGGCCGGCCTACGAGCAGTACTTC	13	.	TRBV6-5	TRBJ2-7
CATVGGQMNTEAFF	TGTGCCACGGTGGGGGGACAGATGAACACTGAAGCTTTCTTT	14	TRBD1	TRBV28	TRBJ1-1
CSALDTGYTF	TGCAGTGCCCTAGATACCGGCTACACCTTC	10	.	TRBV20-1	TRBJ1-2
CASRDRGYEQYF	TGTGCCAGCAGAGACAGGGGCTACGAGCAGTACTTC	12	TRBD1	TRBV6-1	TRBJ2-7
CASSLAGLRDSPLHF	TGCGCCAGCAGCTTGGCAGGGCTTAGGGATTCACCCCTCCACTTT	15	.	TRBV5-1	TRBJ1-6
CASSEYDQDYGYTF	TGTGCCAGCTCTGAGTACGATCAGGACTATGGCTACACCTTC	14	.	TRBV18	TRBJ1-2
CASSGWGRHNSPLHF	TGTGCCAGCAGCGGGTGGGGGAGGCATAATTCACCCCTCCACTTT	15	.	TRBV5-6	TRBJ1-6
CASSFAGTAYEQYF	TGTGCCAGCAGTTTTGCCGGGACAGCCTACGAGCAGTACTTC	14	TRBD1	TRBV27	TRBJ2-7
CASPPDSSGANVLTF	TGTGCCAGCCCTCCTGACAGCTCTGGGGCCAACGTCCTGACTTTC	15	.	TRBV7-9	TRBJ2-6
CASSIWASSTDTQYF	TGTGCCAGCAGCATTTGGGCTAGCAGCACAGATACGCAGTATTTT	15	.	TRBV9	TRBJ2-3
CASSSLPTGSYGYTF	TGTGCCAGCAGCTCTCTCCCGACAGGGTCCTATGGCTACACCTTC	15	TRBD1	TRBV7-9	TRBJ1-2
CASTQGFNQPQHF	TGTGCCAGCACACAGGGCTTCAATCAGCCCCAGCATTTT	13	.	TRBV7-2	TRBJ1-5
CASSHRDRDNEQYF	TGCGCCAGCAGCCACCGGGACAGGGATAACGAGCAGTACTTC	14	TRBD1	TRBV5-1	TRBJ2-7
CASSPGFGYTF	TGTGCCAGCAGTCCAGGATTTGGCTACACCTTC	11	.	TRBV27	TRBJ1-2
CASSLIVNTEAFF	TGTGCCAGCAGTTTAATAGTGAACACTGAAGCTTTCTTT	13	.	TRBV27	TRBJ1-1
CASSEGLLNTEAFF	TGTGCCAGCAGCGAGGGACTCCTGAACACTGAAGCTTTCTTT	14	.	TRBV6-5	TRBJ1-1
CASSRTGNSNQPQHF	TGTGCCAGCAGCAGGACAGGGAATAGCAATCAGCCCCAGCATTTT	15	TRBD1	TRBV6-1	TRBJ1-5
CASRAPGLAASISEQFF	TGTGCCAGCCGGGCACCGGGACTAGCGGCATCCATAAGTGAGCAGTTCTTC	17	TRBD2	TRBV19	TRBJ2-1
CSGKGRPHYNEQFF	TGCAGCGGGAAGGGGAGGCCACACTACAATGAGCAGTTCTTC	14	.	TRBV29-1	TRBJ2-1
CSVGLPNPGQKRYEQYF	TGCAGCGTTGGCCTCCCCAATCCGGGACAGAAACGCTACGAGCAGTACTTC	17	TRBD1	TRBV29-1	TRBJ2-7
CASSELLDRGTYGYTF	TGTGCCAGCAGTGAATTATTGGACAGGGGAACCTATGGCTACACCTTC	16	TRBD1	TRBV6-1	TRBJ1-2
CASSLQMTSGGTDTQYF	TGTGCCAGCAGCTTACAGATGACTAGCGGGGGGACAGATACGCAGTATTTT	17	TRBD2	TRBV9	TRBJ2-3
CASSPYGRGLAEAFF	TGTGCCAGCTCACCATACGGCAGGGGGCTCGCTGAAGCTTTCTTT	15	TRBD1	TRBV18	TRBJ1-1
CAIRPGLGEKLFF	TGTGCCATCAGGCCGGGACTGGGTGAAAAACTGTTTTTT	13	.	TRBV10-3	TRBJ1-4
CASTGLAGATDTQYF	TGTGCCAGCACCGGACTAGCGGGGGCCACAGATACGCAGTATTTT	15	TRBD2	TRBV25-1	TRBJ2-3
CASSPDFSSYNEQFF	TGTGCCAGCAGTCCGGACTTTAGCTCCTACAATGAGCAGTTCTTC	15	.	TRBV2	TRBJ2-1
CASSTNPGVSYEQYF	TGTGCCAGCAGCACAAACCCAGGGGTCTCCTACGAGCAGTACTTC	15	.	TRBV7-2	TRBJ2-7
CASNSPGTGGRFNQPQHF	TGTGCCAGCAACTCACCCGGGACAGGGGGCCGTTTTAATCAGCCCCAGCATTTT	18	TRBD1	TRBV28	TRBJ1-5
CASGIRDIRDYTF	TGTGCCAGTGGGATCCGGGACATACGTGACTACACCTTC	13	.	TRBV19	TRBJ1-2
CASSSDRGLYEQYF	TGTGCCAGCAGTTCCGACAGGGGGCTATACGAGCAGTACTTC	14	TRBD1	TRBV27	TRBJ2-7
CASSSLAPYNEQFF	TGTGCCAGCAGCTCACTAGCGCCATACAATGAGCAGTTCTTC	14	TRBD2	TRBV11-3	TRBJ2-1
CASSFTGDGGEAFF	TGTGCCAGCAGCTTCACGGGGGATGGGGGTGAAGCTTTCTTT	14	.	TRBV7-9	TRBJ1-1
CAITSGTGGLNTEAFF	TGTGCCATCACCTCAGGGACAGGGGGCTTGAACACTGAAGCTTTCTTT	16	TRBD1	TRBV10-3	TRBJ1-1
CASSQDRGTETQYF	TGTGCCAGCAGCCAAGATCGCGGCACGGAGACCCAGTACTTC	14	.	TRBV4-2	TRBJ2-5
CASREPRDRLETQYF	TGTGCCAGCAGAGAGCCTCGGGACAGGTTGGAGACCCAGTACTTC	15	TRBD1	TRBV2	TRBJ2-5
CASSATEEGSGNTIYF	TGTGCCAGCAGCGCCACAGAGGAGGGATCTGGAAACACCATATATTTT	16	.	TRBV9	TRBJ1-3
CASRRLAGGSDTQYF	TGTGCCAGCCGAAGACTAGCGGGAGGGTCAGATACGCAGTATTTT	15	TRBD2	TRBV6-5	TRBJ2-3
CASSDAGGLDEQFF	TGTGCCAGCAGTGACGCAGGGGGTTTAGATGAGCAGTTCTTC	14	TRBD1	TRBV6-4	TRBJ2-1
CASSSGANVLTF	TGTGCCAGCTCGTCTGGGGCCAACGTCCTGACTTTC	12	.	TRBV28	TRBJ2-6
CASSFLGQREETQYF	TGTGCCAGCAGCTTCTTGGGACAGAGAGAAGAGACCCAGTACTTC	15	TRBD1	TRBV7-2	TRBJ2-5
CASSPGGARRYEQYF	TGCGCCAGCAGCCCGGGTGGGGCCAGGCGTTACGAGCAGTACTTC	15	.	TRBV4-1	TRBJ2-7
CASNLQGSNYGYTF	TGCGCCAGTAACCTGCAGGGGTCTAACTATGGCTACACCTTC	14	.	TRBV5-1	TRBJ1-2
CAWRSGRVPVYEQYF	TGTGCCTGGAGATCGGGCAGGGTCCCAGTTTACGAGCAGTACTTC	15	.	TRBV30	TRBJ2-7
CASSLSGHSNQPQHF	TGCGCCAGCAGTCTGTCAGGGCATAGCAATCAGCCCCAGCATTTT	15	.	TRBV4-1	TRBJ1-5
CASSPSLQGASGNTIYF	TGTGCCAGCTCACCATCTCTACAGGGGGCCTCAGGAAACACCATATATTTT	17	TRBD1	TRBV18	TRBJ1-3
CASSQGLEGEKLFF	TGTGCCAGCAGCCAAGGCCTGGAGGGTGAAAAACTGTTTTTT	14	.	TRBV7-6	TRBJ1-4
CASQKGLSNTEAFF	TGTGCCAGCCAGAAGGGACTTTCGAACACTGAAGCTTTCTTT	14	.	TRBV19	TRBJ1-1
CASSLASKGLNTEAFF	TGTGCCAGCAGCTTAGCGTCTAAGGGGCTGAACACTGAAGCTTTCTTT	16	.	TRBV7-8	TRBJ1-1
CASSQGPGVTGNTIYF	TGCGCCAGCAGCCAAGGGCCGGGTGTAACTGGAAACACCATATATTTT	16	.	TRBV4-1	TRBJ1-3
CASSPIVHFNEQFF	TGTGCCAGCAGCCCCATAGTTCACTTCAACGAGCAGTTCTTC	14	.	TRBV14	TRBJ2-1
CASSYSSLYGYTF	TGTGCCAGCAGTTACTCGAGTCTCTATGGCTACACCTTC	13	.	TRBV6-5	TRBJ1-2
CASSYGGGTEAFF	TGTGCCAGCAGTTACGGGGGGGGCACTGAAGCTTTCTTT	13	.	TRBV6-5	TRBJ1-1
CASSHPAAGPSEAFF	TGTGCCAGCAGCCACCCCGCGGCAGGGCCATCTGAAGCTTTCTTT	15	.	TRBV4-2	TRBJ1-1
CASSQGWGRAAHEQYF	TGCGCCAGCAGCCAAGGCTGGGGGAGGGCCGCACACGAGCAGTACTTC	16	TRBD2	TRBV4-1	TRBJ2-7
CASSGGGYTF	TGTGCCAGCAGCGGTGGCGGCTACACCTTC	10	.	TRBV9	TRBJ1-2
CASSLQSYEQYF	TGTGCCAGCAGCTTACAGTCCTACGAGCAGTACTTC	12	.	TRBV13	TRBJ2-7
CATSGGGFHETQYF	TGTGCCACCTCCGGCGGAGGGTTTCATGAGACCCAGTACTTC	14	.	TRBV9	TRBJ2-5
CAGGTGNSPLHF	TGTGCCGGAGGGACAGGGAATTCACCCCTCCACTTT	12	TRBD1	TRBV2	TRBJ1-6
CATSSQYSYEQYF	TGTGCCACCAGCAGTCAGTACTCCTACGAGCAGTACTTC	13	.	TRBV15	TRBJ2-7